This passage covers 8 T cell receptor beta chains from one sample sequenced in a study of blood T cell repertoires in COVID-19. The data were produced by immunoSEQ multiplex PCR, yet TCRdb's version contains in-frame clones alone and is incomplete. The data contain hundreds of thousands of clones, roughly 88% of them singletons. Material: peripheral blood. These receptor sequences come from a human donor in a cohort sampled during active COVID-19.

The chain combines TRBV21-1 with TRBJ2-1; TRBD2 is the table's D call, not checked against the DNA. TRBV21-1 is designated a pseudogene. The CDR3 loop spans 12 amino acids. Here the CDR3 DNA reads TGTGCCAGCGGGGGACTTAGGGATGAGCAGTTCTTC. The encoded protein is CASGGLRDEQFF.

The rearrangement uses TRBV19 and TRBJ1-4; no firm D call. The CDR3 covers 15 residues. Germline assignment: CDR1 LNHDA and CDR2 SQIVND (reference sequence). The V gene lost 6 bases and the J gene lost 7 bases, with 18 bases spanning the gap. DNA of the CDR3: TGTGCCAGTAGAATGACCTCTGTAGACATTGAAAAACTGTTTTTT. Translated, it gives CASRMTSVDIEKLFF.

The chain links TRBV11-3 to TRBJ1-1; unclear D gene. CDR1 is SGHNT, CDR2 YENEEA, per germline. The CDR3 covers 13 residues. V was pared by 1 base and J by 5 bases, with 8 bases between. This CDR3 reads CASSLAPSTEAFF. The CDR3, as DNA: TGTGCCAGCAGCTTAGCCCCCTCTACTGAAGCTTTCTTT.

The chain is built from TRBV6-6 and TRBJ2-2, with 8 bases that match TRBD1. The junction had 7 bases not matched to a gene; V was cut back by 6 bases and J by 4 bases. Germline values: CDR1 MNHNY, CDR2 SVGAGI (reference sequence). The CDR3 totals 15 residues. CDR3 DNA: TGTGCCAGCAGGGCCCGGACAGGGACCACCGGGGAGCTGTTTTTT. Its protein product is CASRARTGTTGELFF.

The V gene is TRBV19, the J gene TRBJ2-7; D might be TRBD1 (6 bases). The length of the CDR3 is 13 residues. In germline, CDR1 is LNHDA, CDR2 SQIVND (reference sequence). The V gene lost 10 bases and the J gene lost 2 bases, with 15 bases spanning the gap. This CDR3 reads CATSPGDTYEQYF. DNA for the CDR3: TGTGCCACCTCCCCAGGGGATACCTACGAGCAGTACTTC.

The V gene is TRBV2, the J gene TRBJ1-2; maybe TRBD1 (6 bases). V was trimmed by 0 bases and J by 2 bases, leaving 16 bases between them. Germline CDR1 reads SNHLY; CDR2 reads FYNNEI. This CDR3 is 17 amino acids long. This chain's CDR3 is CASSEATRGQGNYGYTF. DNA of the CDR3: TGTGCCAGCAGTGAAGCTACCCGGGGTCAGGGGAACTATGGCTACACCTTC.

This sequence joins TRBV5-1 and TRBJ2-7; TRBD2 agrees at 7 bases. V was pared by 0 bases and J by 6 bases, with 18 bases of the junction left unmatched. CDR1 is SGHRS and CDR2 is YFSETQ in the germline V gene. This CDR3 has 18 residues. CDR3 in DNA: TGCGCCAGCAGCTTGGCCTTAGGACTAGAGCCTGGTAAACGCGAGCAGTACTTC. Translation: CASSLALGLEPGKREQYF.

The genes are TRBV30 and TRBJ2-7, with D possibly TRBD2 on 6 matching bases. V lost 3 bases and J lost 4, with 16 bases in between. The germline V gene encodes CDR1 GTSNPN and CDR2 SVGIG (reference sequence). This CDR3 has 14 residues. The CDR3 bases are TGTGCCTGGAGCGGCGGGCGGGGTGTTTACGAGCAGTACTTC. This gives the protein CAWSGGRGVYEQYF.